The clone carrying this T cell receptor (beta chain) has a single count. Its antigen is still unknown. The entry originates in a study of cytomegalovirus exposure and HLA in healthy donors. General study points: Among TCR beta chains, those listed as cytomegalovirus-associated numbered roughly 150. Reports indicated that the classifier achieved high specificity and sensitivity in diagnosing cytomegalovirus status.

The table came from immunoSEQ multiplex PCR; TCRdb's copy has only in-frame clones and leaves some out. The sample holds roughly 260,000 clones, around 87% seen once. The CDR3 runs to 14 residues. Trimming cost V 4 bases and J 6 bases, with 14 bases left between them. The germline CDR1 and CDR2 sequences are SGDLS and YYNGEE. The rearrangement uses TRBV9 and TRBJ2-4, with D possibly being TRBD2 (5 bases). This clonotype was sampled from a woman aged 18-29 years in good health and CMV-seronegative. Sequences were obtained from PBMCs. This CDR3 reads CASSTAGMGNIQYF. For the CDR3, the DNA is TGTGCCAGCAGCACCGCCGGGATGGGAAACATTCAGTACTTC.